These 12 T cell receptor beta chains came from one sample sequenced in a study of identical twins. From the 5' RACE reads, TCRdb called clonotypes with MiXCR, one entry per CDR3 protein. The profile covers fewer than 500,000 distinct CDR3 sequences, with roughly a quarter appearing a single time and 2.9% taken by the ten largest. The same data also contributed to another study, on T cells expressing NK-cell markers.

The source material was CD4+ T cells sorted from blood. The receptor source for this set is a young woman in good health.

V usage is TRBV29-1 and J usage is TRBJ2-5; 8 bases are a match to TRBD1. J lost 7 bases, V lost 8 bases, and 9 bases had no gene match. The CDR3 has 12 amino acids. Germline-derived CDR1 and CDR2 are SQVTM and ANQGSEA. CDR3 in amino acids: CSQNRGVGTQYF. CDR3 sequence (DNA): TGCAGCCAAAACAGGGGGGTGGGGACCCAGTACTTC. Full variable domain (remainder filled in from reference TRBV29-1 and TRBJ2-5): SAVISQKPSRDICQRGTSLTIQCQVDSQVTMMFWYRQQPGQSLTLIATANQGSEATYESGFVIDKFPISRPNLTFSTLTVSNMSPEDSSIYLCSQNRGVGTQYFGPGTRLLVL.

A few counts support this clonotype. The rearrangement joins TRBV5-5 to TRBJ2-6; TRBD1 might be the D (5 bases). This CDR3 has 18 amino acids. V shed 2 bases and J shed 0 bases, with 15 bases lying between them. CDR1 is SGHKS, CDR2 YYEKEE, per germline (reference sequence). This chain's CDR3 is CASSFLTGRISGANVLTF. CDR3 nucleotides: TGTGCCAGCAGCTTCCTTACAGGACGGATCTCTGGGGCCAACGTCCTGACTTTC.

This clonotype appeared a few times. This sequence joins TRBV10-3 and TRBJ1-5; D unresolved. The CDR3 consists of 13 residues. Germline CDR1 is ENHRY and CDR2 is SYGVKD. The V gene lost 8 bases and the J gene lost 2 bases, with 10 bases spanning the gap. As DNA, the CDR3 is TGTGCCATCGGAGGGCGAGGCAATCAGCCCCAGCATTTT. Translated: CAIGGRGNQPQHF.

This clonotype was seen only a few times. The genes are TRBV9 and TRBJ1-5; D might be TRBD1 (5 bases). The CDR3 has 13 amino acids. Germline values: CDR1 SGDLS, CDR2 YYNGEE. Trimming removed 4 bases at V and 5 bases at J, with 10 bases between. CDR3 residues: CASSLRGYQPQHF. CDR3 DNA sequence: TGTGCCAGCAGCTTAAGGGGTTATCAGCCCCAGCATTTT.

The table lists this clonotype with a few counts. This chain connects TRBV6-1 to TRBJ2-6; perhaps TRBD1 as D (6 bases). CDR3 length: 15 amino acids. Per the germline V gene, CDR1 is MNHNS and CDR2 is SASEGT. V was cut by 7 bases and J by 4 bases, with 14 bases left in between. The CDR3 protein is CASTRGGEGANVLTF. Here the CDR3 DNA reads TGTGCCAGCACTAGAGGGGGTGAGGGGGCCAACGTCCTGACTTTC.

The gene calls are TRBV6-1 and TRBJ2-7; D tentatively reads TRBD1 or TRBD2 (5 bases each). The CDR3 contains 15 residues. CDR1 MNHNS and CDR2 SASEGT come from the germline V gene. V was shortened by 7 bases and J by 0 bases, with 16 bases between the two germline ends. CDR3 residues: CASKNGKDSSYEQYF. For the CDR3, the DNA is TGTGCCAGCAAGAACGGGAAAGACAGCTCCTACGAGCAGTACTTC.

The V gene is TRBV6-1, the J gene TRBJ2-7; TRBD2 aligns across 11 bases. V lost 6 bases and J lost 3; bases outside the gene matches: 7. From germline, CDR1 is MNHNS and CDR2 SASEGT. This CDR3 comprises 15 residues. Here the CDR3 reads CASRAGTSGNYEQYF. CDR3 in DNA: TGTGCCAGCAGGGCAGGGACTAGCGGAAACTACGAGCAGTACTTC.

The gene calls are TRBV5-5 and TRBJ2-7; a possible D gene is TRBD1 (6 bases). The CDR3 consists of 16 residues. Germline assignment: CDR1 SGHKS and CDR2 YYEKEE (reference sequence). V was cut by 0 bases and J by 1 base, with 14 bases left in between. CDR3 in DNA: TGTGCCAGCAGCTTGGGACCCCCACAGGGATCCTACGAGCAGTACTTC. It is translated as CASSLGPPQGSYEQYF.

V usage is TRBV20-1 and J usage is TRBJ2-7; the D is unclear. The length of the CDR3 is 13 residues. V shed 6 bases and J shed 3 bases, with 15 bases lying between them. Germline V gene data show CDR1 as DFQATT and CDR2 as SNEGSKA (reference sequence). CDR3 sequence (DNA): TGCAGTGCCGCCAGAAGGATAGGCTACGAGCAGTACTTC. This gives the protein CSAARRIGYEQYF.

A few counts support this clonotype. The CDR3 DNA follows: TGTGCCAGCAGTCCCGGCCGGGATACGCAGTATTTT. It yields the protein CASSPGRDTQYF. This chain uses TRBV6-2 or TRBV6-3 with TRBJ2-3; D is ambiguous. Germline-derived CDR1 and CDR2 are MNHEY and SVGEGT. The V and J ends lost 5 bases and 6 bases respectively, with 9 bases between them. The CDR3 extends over 12 amino acids.

This clonotype was seen a handful of times. The chain combines TRBV7-9 with TRBJ2-1, with 11 nucleotides matching TRBD2. Germline loops: CDR1 SEHNR, CDR2 FQNEAQ (reference sequence). This CDR3 region has 17 residues. J gave up 0 bases and V 10 bases, and 11 bases lay outside the gene matches. Written as DNA, the CDR3 is TGTGCCAAAACTAGCGGGGGCTCCCAGAGCTCCTACAATGAGCAGTTCTTC. It codes for CAKTSGGSQSSYNEQFF.

The J gene is TRBJ2-7, the V gene TRBV10-3; possibly TRBD2 for D (5 bases). Germline V gene sequence: CDR1 ENHRY, CDR2 SYGVKD. There are 14 residues in the CDR3. Trimming removed 6 bases at V and 4 bases at J, with 16 bases between. CDR3 coding DNA: TGTGCCATCAGCGCAATAGTGTCGGGATACGAGCAGTACTTC. This gives the protein CAISAIVSGYEQYF.